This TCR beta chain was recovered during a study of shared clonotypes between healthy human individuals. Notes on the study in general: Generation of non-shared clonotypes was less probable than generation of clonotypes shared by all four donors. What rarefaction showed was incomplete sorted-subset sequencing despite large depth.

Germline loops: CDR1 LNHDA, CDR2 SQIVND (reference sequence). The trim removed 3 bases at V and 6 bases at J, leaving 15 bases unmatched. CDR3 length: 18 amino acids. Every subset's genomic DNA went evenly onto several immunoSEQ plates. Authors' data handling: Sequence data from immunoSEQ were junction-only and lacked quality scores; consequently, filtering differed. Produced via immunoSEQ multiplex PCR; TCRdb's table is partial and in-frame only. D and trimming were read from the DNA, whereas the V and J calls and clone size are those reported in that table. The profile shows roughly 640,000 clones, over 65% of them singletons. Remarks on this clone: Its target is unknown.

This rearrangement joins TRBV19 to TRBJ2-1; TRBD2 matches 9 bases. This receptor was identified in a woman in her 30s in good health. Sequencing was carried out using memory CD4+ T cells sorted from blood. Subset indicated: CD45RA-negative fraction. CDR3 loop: CASSMPKGREGSANEQFF. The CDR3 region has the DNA TGTGCCAGTAGTATGCCGAAGGGGCGGGAGGGGTCTGCCAATGAGCAGTTCTTC.